This T cell receptor (beta chain) was sequenced in a study of T cell responses to AZD1222 COVID-19 vaccine. Points from the study as a whole: Donor demographics were predominantly white British with a female majority; clonal diversity may be underestimated. Vaccination with two AZD1222 doses was followed by a rise in Spike-specific TCR breadth and depth.

Sequencing was performed with immunoSEQ multiplex PCR; in TCRdb, only in-frame clones are kept and a portion is missing. The sample has around 84,000 clones; approximately 85% are singletons. V lost 4 bases to trimming and J lost 1 base, with 7 bases between them. The germline V gene has CDR1 SGHNT and CDR2 YYREEE (reference sequence). This CDR3 is 13 amino acids long. About this clone itself: Its antigen is not known.

Sequencing was performed on peripheral blood, taken 28 days after the second AZD1222 dose. This chain joins TRBV5-4 and TRBJ2-3, with D unresolved. This clonotype was obtained from an adult who received the AZD1222 COVID-19 vaccine. The CDR3 reads CASSPDGTDTQYF. The CDR3 nucleotides read TGTGCCAGCAGCCCTGACGGCACAGATACGCAGTATTTT.